This T cell receptor (beta chain) was captured in a study of T cells in Graves' hyperthyroidism and ophthalmopathy. Study background: The authors collected peripheral blood at initial diagnosis, before any treatment.

Together with thyroid ultrasound, orbital computed tomography, serum thyroxine and TRAb, clinical symptoms were used for diagnoses. Amplified TCR beta CDR3 regions derived from RNA transcripts. In the first-round RT-PCR of the TCR CDR3, the HTBI primer set was used. TCRdb analysed the multiplex PCR reads with MiXCR anew, one entry per CDR3 protein. The table includes hundreds of thousands of distinct CDR3 sequences, 14% to 15% detected once. This CDR3 is 19 amino acids long. Unmatched junction bases numbered 18, after V lost 4 bases and J lost 1 base. Sequenced input: blood. V and J are TRBV12-3 or TRBV12-4 and TRBJ2-7; 8 bases map to TRBD2. The TCR comes from a woman aged 40 to 50 with Graves' ophthalmopathy. CDR3 residues: CASSSLTEAAGEKSYEQYF. The CDR3 DNA follows: TGTGCCAGCAGTTCCCTGACAGAAGCAGCGGGAGAGAAATCCTACGAGCAGTACTTC.